These T cell receptor beta chains were read from a single sample in a study of CXCR3-negative and CXCR3-positive naive CD8 T cells. TCRdb reworked the 5' RACE reads into one entry per CDR3 protein, no DNA. This sample's table reports some 130,000 distinct CDR3 sequences. The source material was naive CXCR3+ CD8+ T cells from blood. The receptor set was obtained from a human donor in good health. Some clones in this sample may be carry-over from other donors' samples. Both conserved end residues are part of each CDR3.

V gene	J gene	CDR3 protein
TRBV6-2/TRBV6-3	TRBJ2-7	CASSYSTYEQYF
TRBV9	TRBJ1-2	CASSVPGTDYGYTF
TRBV9	TRBJ2-3	CASSVAGGLSDTQYF
TRBV12-3/TRBV12-4	TRBJ1-1	CASSWAYGTEAFF
TRBV11-2	TRBJ2-7	CASSLLAGQGTYEQYF
TRBV12-3/TRBV12-4	TRBJ2-7	CASGLAGSYEQYF
TRBV2	TRBJ1-1	CASSPGTENTEAFF
TRBV7-9	TRBJ2-1	CASSGRTDSSYNEQFF
TRBV6-2/TRBV6-3	TRBJ1-2	CASSHDYGYTF
TRBV12-3/TRBV12-4	TRBJ2-5	CASSQLETQYF
TRBV29-1	TRBJ2-2	CSVVAYRGLQFNANTGELFF
TRBV4-3	TRBJ2-7	CASSQDSEGEQYF
TRBV9	TRBJ2-1	CASSEDRNEQFF
TRBV25-1	TRBJ1-4	CASSVGLPSEKLFF